This entry lists 14 T cell receptor beta chains sequenced from one sample in a study of T cell responses to AZD1222 COVID-19 vaccine. Here immunoSEQ multiplex PCR was the method, and the copy in TCRdb shows in-frame clones only, minus some. The sample yields roughly 140,000 clones, around nine tenths seen once. The material sequenced was peripheral blood, taken on day 0 of AZD1222 vaccination. These receptors were obtained from an adult in good health.

The chain employs TRBV7-8 and TRBJ2-7; D is unresolved. Trimming stripped 5 bases from V and 2 bases from J, with 10 bases between. Germline CDR1 and CDR2: SGHVS and FQNEAQ. CDR3 length: 13 amino acids. DNA for the CDR3: TGTGCCAGCAGCCTCCGTGCCCCCTACGAGCAGTACTTC. Translating gives CASSLRAPYEQYF. Full variable domain (outside the CDR3, taken from reference TRBV7-8 and TRBJ2-7): GAGVSQSPRYKVAKRGQDVALRCDPISGHVSLFWYQQALGQGPEFLTYFQNEAQLDKSGLPSDRFFAERPEGSVSTLKIQRTQQEDSAVYLCASSLRAPYEQYFGPGTRLTVT.

This rearrangement joins TRBV5-1 to TRBJ2-1; D gene unclear. Germline V gene data show CDR1 as SGHRS and CDR2 as YFSETQ. The CDR3 runs 16 residues. V was pared by 0 bases and J by 5 bases, with 15 bases between. CDR3 sequence: CASSLVSQSRNNEQFF. The CDR3 DNA reads TGCGCCAGCAGCTTGGTATCCCAGTCCAGAAACAATGAGCAGTTCTTC.

This clone was observed a single time. The rearrangement uses TRBV24-1 and TRBJ2-5; D is possibly TRBD2 (5 bases). The germline V gene encodes CDR1 KGHDR and CDR2 SFDVKD. With 4 bases removed from V and 5 bases from J, the gap between germline ends came to 16 bases. CDR3 length: 15 amino acids. CDR3 sequence: CATSDHKLEMETQYF. DNA for the CDR3: TGTGCCACCAGTGACCATAAACTAGAGATGGAGACCCAGTACTTC.

The J gene is TRBJ1-2, the V gene TRBV3-1 (or the pseudogene TRBV3-2); possible D gene TRBD1, 5 bases. This CDR3 region has 15 residues. V lost 6 bases to trimming and J lost 0 bases, with 14 bases between them. Looked up from germline, CDR1 is LGHDT and CDR2 is YNNKEL (reference sequence). The CDR3 DNA sequence: TGTGCCAGCAGTCGATGGGGCAGAACTAACTATGGCTACACCTTC. Its protein is CASSRWGRTNYGYTF.

This rearrangement joins TRBV18 to TRBJ1-6; 7 nucleotides match TRBD1. J lost 7 bases, V lost 3 bases, and 6 bases had no gene match. The CDR3 length is 15 residues. CDR1 and CDR2 from the germline V gene are KGHSH and LQKENI. CDR3 sequence: CASSPEGQWNSPLHF. As DNA, the CDR3 is TGTGCCAGCTCACCGGAGGGACAGTGGAATTCACCCCTCCACTTT. Drawing the rest from reference TRBV18 and TRBJ1-6, the complete variable domain is NAGVMQNPRHLVRRRGQEARLRCSPMKGHSHVYWYRQLPEEGLKFMVYLQKENIIDESGMPKERFSAEFPKEGPSILRIQQVVRGDSAAYFCASSPEGQWNSPLHFGNGTRLTVT.

This chain connects TRBV5-5 to TRBJ2-3, with D hard to call. In germline, CDR1 is SGHKS, CDR2 YYEKEE (reference sequence). Trimming took off 1 base at V and 4 bases at J, with 13 bases between the two ends. The CDR3 runs to 15 residues. This CDR3 is CASSLRILSPDTQYF. CDR3 nucleotides: TGTGCCAGCAGCTTGCGGATTCTCAGTCCAGATACGCAGTATTTT.

The V and J genes are TRBV6-2 or TRBV6-3 and TRBJ2-3; D remains unclear. V lost 0 bases, J lost 3 bases, and 13 bases lay in between. The CDR3 runs 16 residues. Per germline, CDR1 MNHEY and CDR2 SVGEGT. The chain's CDR3 is CASSYSDWVLTDTQYF. The CDR3 DNA follows: TGTGCCAGCAGTTACTCGGATTGGGTCCTGACAGATACGCAGTATTTT.

J is TRBJ1-6 and V is TRBV21-1. TRBV21-1 is given as a pseudogene. This CDR3 comprises 15 residues. This chain's CDR3 is CASSKGARPVSPLHF. CDR3 nucleotides: TGTGCCAGCAGCAAAGGTGCCCGTCCTGTTTCACCCCTCCACTTT.

V and J are TRBV27 and TRBJ2-7, with 8 bases lining up with TRBD1. CDR3 size: 15 residues. V trimming: 3 bases; J trimming: 4 bases; junction bases outside the gene matches: 8. From germline, CDR1 is MNHEY and CDR2 SMNVEV (reference sequence). The CDR3 sequence: CASSLGRGRLYEQYF. The CDR3, as DNA: TGTGCCAGCAGTTTGGGCAGGGGGCGTCTATACGAGCAGTACTTC.

The chain combines TRBV11-1 with TRBJ1-3; 8 nucleotides align to TRBD1. Germline-derived CDR1 and CDR2 are SGHAT and FQDESV (reference sequence). Germline trimming cut 6 bases from V and 3 bases from J; bases unmatched to any gene: 10. This CDR3 is built from 16 residues. CDR3 DNA: TGTGCCAGCAGTCGATCAGGGGGCGCGTATGGAAACACCATATATTTT. It yields the protein CASSRSGGAYGNTIYF. The variable domain in full, with the rest retrieved from reference TRBV11-1 and TRBJ1-3, is EAEVAQSPRYKITEKSQAVAFWCDPISGHATLYWYRQILGQGPELLVQFQDESVVDDSQLPKDRFSAERLKGVDSTLKIQPAELGDSAMYLCASSRSGGAYGNTIYFGEGSWLTVV.

The V and J genes are TRBV6-5 and TRBJ2-3; 9 nucleotides match TRBD2. Germline V lookup: CDR1 MNHEY, CDR2 SVGAGI. Germline trimming cut 7 bases from V and 2 bases from J; bases unmatched to any gene: 1. The CDR3 is made up of 13 amino acids. Written as DNA, the CDR3 is TGTGCCAGCACTAGCGGGAACACAGATACGCAGTATTTT. Translation: CASTSGNTDTQYF.

About this clone: Other DNA sequences in this sample translate to the same CDR3. The chain carries TRBV5-1 and TRBJ1-3, with a possible D match to TRBD1 (5 bases). Germline CDR1 SGHRS, CDR2 YFSETQ. The CDR3 spans 14 residues. V was clipped by 2 bases and J by 0 bases, with 6 bases between them. The CDR3 protein is CASSLGTSGNTIYF. CDR3 bases: TGCGCCAGCAGCTTAGGGACCTCTGGAAACACCATATATTTT.

The V gene is TRBV28, the J gene TRBJ2-3, with 8 nucleotides matching TRBD1. The CDR3 is 15 amino acids. J was trimmed by 4 bases and V by 3 bases; bases with no gene match: 6. CDR1 is MDHEN and CDR2 is SYDVKM in the germline V gene. The CDR3 DNA reads TGTGCCAGCAGTTTTAGGACAGGGAAGGCAGATACGCAGTATTTT. Translating gives CASSFRTGKADTQYF.

The chain couples TRBV28 to TRBJ2-1; 9 bases fit TRBD2. Trimming at V came to 8 bases and at J to 7 bases, leaving 9 bases not matched to a gene. CDR1 and CDR2 from the germline V gene are MDHEN and SYDVKM. This CDR3 has 14 amino acids. CDR3: CASGVAGAWNEQFF. CDR3 DNA: TGTGCCAGCGGGGTAGCGGGGGCGTGGAATGAGCAGTTCTTC.